The clone carrying this T cell receptor beta chain was counted ten times or more. Antigen specificity is unknown. The data derive from a study of early T cells in non-severe SARS-CoV-2 infection. The wider study: Unpaired chains resulted from sequencing bulk RNA of unsorted whole blood.

General observations from the study: Reliance on VDJdb matching favored anti-spike CD8 responses; private and CD4 specificities were missed.

Trimming stripped 3 bases from V and 4 bases from J, with 12 bases between. The CDR3 has 14 amino acids. Germline V gene lookup returns CDR1 MNHNS and CDR2 SASEGT. Researchers tagged individual cDNA molecules with unique molecular identifiers. TCRdb itself ran the 5' RACE reads through MiXCR, one entry per CDR3 protein. There are about 29,000 distinct CDR3 sequences in the sample; around 5% occur only once, and about 5.7% lies in the top ten. The chain uses TRBV6-1 and TRBJ1-2; D unclear. Sequenced material: whole blood. The sequence came from an adult who was a healthcare worker with PCR-confirmed SARS-CoV-2 infection or an uninfected control (not recorded which). The CDR3 loop is CASSEGPAGYGYTF. The CDR3, as DNA: TGTGCCAGCAGTGAGGGTCCGGCGGGCTATGGCTACACCTTC.